This TCR beta chain was found in a study of T-cell memory formation after mild COVID-19. About this clonotype itself: Its specificity is not known.

Per germline, CDR1 MDHEN and CDR2 SYDVKM. V was trimmed by 4 bases and J by 4 bases, leaving 7 bases between them. CDR3 length: 12 amino acids. Study-wide results and limits: CD8+ contracting clones occupied EMRA, while CD4+ ones occupied mainly CM and EM. Clones contracting over day 15 to 85 were CD4/CD8 balanced, with later expanders leaning CD4+. The SARS-CoV-2 specificity of second-wave clones reaching peak at day 37 remained unverified. Pre-infection memory harbored some responding clones, suggesting cross-reactive memory joined.

TCRdb reprocessed the 5' RACE reads with MiXCR, giving one entry per CDR3 protein. This sample has fewer than 450,000 distinct CDR3 sequences; roughly 21% occur once, and the top ten carry roughly an eighth. The source of this sequence is an adult woman who had mild COVID-19 (a few samples of this study predate the infection). Cell type and time point are not known. The chain joins TRBV28 to TRBJ1-2; D is unclear. Input material: PBMCs or a T cell subset sorted from them (not recorded which). In DNA, the CDR3 is TGTGCCAGCAGTTCTGAGGTCTATGGCTACACCTTC. Its protein is CASSSEVYGYTF.